The following is a T cell receptor (beta chain) sequence with its context. From germline, CDR1 is MNHNY and CDR2 SVGAGI (reference sequence). The CDR3 spans 14 residues. Trimming took 2 bases from V and 6 from J, leaving 13 bases between them. Generated by immunoSEQ multiplex PCR, the TCRdb table keeps only in-frame clones and is missing some. Seen here are some 450,000 clones, approximately 90% observed once, and the top ten hold 10% to 15%. This sample was included in a study of blood T cell repertoires in COVID-19. This chain joins TRBV6-6 and TRBJ1-2, with D perhaps matching TRBD1 (6 bases). The specimen was peripheral blood. This clonotype was obtained from a woman in her fifties or sixties with COVID-19, enrolled during active disease. The CDR3 sequence is CASSYVDSPNGYTF. CDR3 coding DNA: TGTGCCAGCAGTTACGTGGACAGCCCCAATGGCTACACCTTC.